This T cell receptor beta chain was sequenced for a study of human T cells and chemical hapten exposure. The wider study: For sensitization, 2% DPC was applied to an approximately 2 cm by approximately 2 cm patch of upper inner arm skin.

TCRdb re-called the RACE reads through MiXCR, storing one row per CDR3 protein. The sample includes 65,000 to 85,000 distinct CDR3 sequences, about 9.3% of them seen just once. Trimming removed 2 bases at V and 2 bases at J, with 10 bases between. Germline CDR1 and CDR2: WSHSY and SAAADI. The CDR3 runs to 16 residues. Time point described: patch test 1, 2 weeks after DPC sensitization. Treatment denoted: therapeutic diphenylcyclopropenone sensitization with weekly scalp DPC. The sequencing here drew on whole blood, taken in connection with sensitization to the hapten diphenylcyclopropenone (DPC). The chain employs TRBV10-2 and TRBJ2-6; D may be TRBD2 (6 bases). The clonotype comes from a woman aged 45-65 years with alopecia areata. Some clones in this sample may be carry-over from other donors' samples. CDR3 coding DNA: TGCGCCAGCAGTGAGAAGGGCGGGACTGGGGCCAACGTCCTGACTTTC. Translating gives CASSEKGGTGANVLTF.